One and the same sample provided the 21 T cell receptor beta chains below, sequenced in a study of technical replicates of blood from a handful of donors. Using immunoSEQ multiplex PCR, the repertoire was profiled, and TCRdb retains in-frame clones only, with some absent. The sample records 15,000 to 20,000 clones, 75% to 90% being singletons. The material sequenced was PBMCs. The receptor set was obtained from a human donor in good health.

The chain carries TRBV6-1 and TRBJ2-5; maybe TRBD2 (6 bases). Germline CDR1 MNHNS, CDR2 SASEGT. The CDR3 runs to 12 residues. The CDR3 DNA reads as TGTGCAACCCCGGGGGACCAAGAGACCCAGTACTTC. It is translated as CATPGDQETQYF.

The genes are TRBV7-2 and TRBJ1-2, with D possibly matching TRBD1 (6 bases). The CDR3 totals 13 residues. The V and J ends lost 3 bases and 8 bases respectively, with 13 bases between them. Looked up from germline, CDR1 is SGHTA and CDR2 is FQGNSA. The CDR3 DNA reads as TGTGCCAGCAGCTTTGACCGACAGGCGGGCTACACCTTC. Protein product: CASSFDRQAGYTF. The whole variable domain, filled in from reference TRBV7-2 and TRBJ1-2, reads GAGVSQSPSNKVTEKGKDVELRCDPISGHTALYWYRQSLGQGLEFLIYFQGNSAPDKSGLPSDRFSAERTGGSVSTLTIQRTQQEDSAVYLCASSFDRQAGYTFGSGTRLTVV.

The table lists this clone with a few counts. The DNA is omitted, as the CDR3 cannot be located on it reliably, and the CDR3 follows TCRdb's listing. The chain recombines TRBV28 with TRBJ1-5; the tabulated D call, TRBD1, remains unverified against the DNA. The V gene's germline CDR1 is MDHEN and CDR2 SYDVKM. Termini included, the CDR3 measures 12 amino acids. CDR3 in amino acids: CASSFGTGISHF.

V gene TRBV9 combines with J gene TRBJ2-3; 7 nucleotides match TRBD2. In germline, CDR1 is SGDLS, CDR2 YYNGEE. The CDR3 loop spans 16 amino acids. J lost 2 bases, V lost 0 bases, and 6 bases had no gene match. Written as DNA, the CDR3 is TGTGCCAGCAGCGTAGATCCTAGCGGTGTCACAGATACGCAGTATTTT. Translating it yields CASSVDPSGVTDTQYF.

J is TRBJ1-5 and V is TRBV10-3, with a tentative D call TRBD1 (5 bases). Germline CDR1 is ENHRY and CDR2 is SYGVKD. Trimming stripped 2 bases from V and 3 bases from J, with 11 bases between. The length of the CDR3 is 15 residues. CDR3 DNA: TGTGCCATCAGTGAGGGGCAGGGAAACAATCAGCCCCAGCATTTT. Encoded protein: CAISEGQGNNQPQHF.

The chain uses TRBV7-3 and TRBJ2-5; TRBD1 matches 9 bases. Germline CDR1 and CDR2: SGHTA and FQGTGA. The CDR3 is 14 residues long. Unmatched junction bases numbered 4, after V lost 4 bases and J lost 4 bases. CDR3 residues: CASSSTGGAETQYF. CDR3 coding DNA: TGTGCCAGCAGCTCTACAGGGGGCGCAGAGACCCAGTACTTC.

The chain combines TRBV28 with TRBJ2-1, with TRBD2 matching over 7 bases. Germline assignment: CDR1 MDHEN and CDR2 SYDVKM. The length of the CDR3 is 17 residues. V gave up 2 bases and J gave up 7 bases; unmatched junction bases: 14. CDR3 sequence (DNA): TGTGCCAGCAGTTTAAGGGACTGGGAGGGGCTAGCGAATGAGCAGTTCTTC. Amino acids: CASSLRDWEGLANEQFF.

This chain links TRBV7-9 with TRBJ2-7; possibly TRBD2 for D (6 bases). The ends were cut back, 5 bases at V and 3 bases at J, with 14 bases in the middle. This CDR3 is 14 amino acids long. Germline V gives CDR1 SEHNR, CDR2 FQNEAQ (reference sequence). CDR3 sequence reads: CASSPAGKSYEQYF. The DNA for the CDR3 is TGTGCCAGCAGCCCCGCGGGAAAGAGCTACGAGCAGTACTTC.

This chain joins TRBV20-1 and TRBJ2-1; D is unresolved. Trimming removed 5 bases at V and 5 bases at J, with 7 bases between. Germline V gives CDR1 DFQATT, CDR2 SNEGSKA (reference sequence). This CDR3 region has 11 residues. CDR3 coding DNA: TGCAGTGCTGACACCCACAATGAGCAGTTCTTC. Residues: CSADTHNEQFF.

The chain couples TRBV30 to TRBJ1-5; 12 bases are a match to TRBD1. The CDR3 contains 18 residues. The germline gives CDR1 GTSNPN, CDR2 SVGIG (reference sequence). V shed 2 bases, J shed 0 bases, and the junction held 8 bases outside the gene matches. This CDR3 reads CAWSPGQGALHSNQPQHF. The CDR3 coding sequence is TGTGCCTGGAGTCCGGGACAGGGGGCTTTACATAGCAATCAGCCCCAGCATTTT.

The sample holds a few counts of this clone. J is TRBJ2-7 and V is TRBV30, with D possibly matching TRBD1 (6 bases). This CDR3 is built from 14 residues. Germline CDR1 reads GTSNPN; CDR2 reads SVGIG (reference sequence). V was trimmed by 0 bases and J by 3 bases, leaving 12 bases between them. CDR3 bases: TGTGCCTGGAGTGTATCCGGGACAAACTACGAGCAGTACTTC. Its protein product is CAWSVSGTNYEQYF. The full variable domain, its missing parts supplied by reference TRBV30 and TRBJ2-7, is SQTIHQWPATLVQPVGSPLSLECTVEGTSNPNLYWYRQAAGRGLQLLFYSVGIGQISSEVPQNLSASRPQDRQFILSSKKLLLSDSGFYLCAWSVSGTNYEQYFGPGTRLTVT.

This rearrangement joins TRBV5-1 to TRBJ2-3, with TRBD2 identical over 13 bases. In germline, CDR1 is SGHRS, CDR2 YFSETQ. V lost 4 bases and J lost 6; bases outside the gene matches: 5. The CDR3 totals 15 residues. CDR3 bases: TGCGCCAGCAGCGCGGGACTAGCGGGACCCGATACGCAGTATTTT. This gives the protein CASSAGLAGPDTQYF.

This chain joins TRBV30 and TRBJ2-1, with TRBD2 as a possible D gene (5 bases). The germline V gene has CDR1 GTSNPN and CDR2 SVGIG (reference sequence). The CDR3 is made up of 12 amino acids. V was pared by 6 bases and J by 7 bases, with 13 bases between. Here the CDR3 DNA reads TGTGCCTGTAGCGAGGGTAGGAATGAGCAGTTCTTC. As protein: CACSEGRNEQFF. The full variable domain, its missing parts supplied by reference TRBV30 and TRBJ2-1, is SQTIHQWPATLVQPVGSPLSLECTVEGTSNPNLYWYRQAAGRGLQLLFYSVGIGQISSEVPQNLSASRPQDRQFILSSKKLLLSDSGFYLCACSEGRNEQFFGPGTRLTVL.

This clone was recorded a few times. This chain uses TRBV5-3 with TRBJ1-1; D not certain. TRBV5-3 is reported as an ORF; its role is uncertain. V was trimmed by 3 bases and J by 1 base, leaving 4 bases between them. The CDR3 is 12 residues long. The CDR3 is CARSWRNTEAFF. The CDR3 DNA reads TGTGCCAGAAGCTGGAGGAACACTGAAGCTTTCTTT.

The chain couples TRBV9 to TRBJ2-7, with 11 positions matching TRBD1. Germline CDR1 reads SGDLS; CDR2 reads YYNGEE. With 3 bases clipped from V and 2 bases from J, the junction kept 4 bases outside the gene matches. This CDR3 is 15 amino acids long. This CDR3 reads CASSEGQGVPYEQYF. CDR3 sequence (DNA): TGTGCCAGCAGCGAGGGACAGGGGGTACCCTACGAGCAGTACTTC.

The V call is TRBV19, the J call TRBJ2-4, with 7 bases matching TRBD1. V lost 5 bases, J lost 1 base, and 8 bases stayed unmatched. Germline values: CDR1 LNHDA, CDR2 SQIVND (reference sequence). CDR3 length: 16 amino acids. For the CDR3, the DNA is TGTGCCAGTAGTCGGCAAGGGGGCCTCGCCAAAAACATTCAGTACTTC. It translates to CASSRQGGLAKNIQYF.

The V gene is TRBV6-6, the J gene TRBJ2-7; 7 nucleotides agree with TRBD2. J gave up 6 bases and V 0 bases, and 5 bases lay outside the gene matches. CDR1 and CDR2 (germline): MNHNY, SVGAGI (reference sequence). The CDR3 totals 14 residues. The CDR3 sequence is CASSYSGGLGEQYF. CDR3 nucleotide sequence: TGTGCCAGCAGTTACTCCGGGGGGTTAGGCGAGCAGTACTTC.

CDR3 protein: CASSYGDFSYNEQFF. As DNA, the CDR3 is TGTGCCAGCAGTTATGGAGACTTCTCCTACAATGAGCAGTTCTTC. The chain employs TRBV6-5 and TRBJ2-1; D call uncertain. The CDR3 totals 15 residues. V lost 3 bases, J lost 0 bases, and 9 bases lay in between. Germline CDR1 is MNHEY and CDR2 is SVGAGI.

The V call is TRBV6-6, the J call TRBJ1-1; D unresolved. Deletions cut 2 bases from V and 9 bases from J, with 13 bases between. In germline, CDR1 is MNHNY, CDR2 SVGAGI (reference sequence). The CDR3 has 13 residues. CDR3 sequence (DNA): TGTGCCAGCAGTTACCTGGCAGTGAAAAAAGCTTTCTTT. Translating gives CASSYLAVKKAFF.

This chain links TRBV9 with TRBJ1-1, with TRBD1 identical over 9 bases. This CDR3 contains 14 residues. Looked up from germline, CDR1 is SGDLS and CDR2 is YYNGEE. With V trimmed by 1 base and J by 4 bases, 2 bases remained unmatched. The CDR3 loop is CASSVRTGATEAFF. CDR3 bases: TGTGCCAGCAGCGTAAGGACAGGGGCCACTGAAGCTTTCTTT.

This clone occurred a few times. The gene calls are TRBV4-2 and TRBJ2-2; TRBD2 matches at 9 bases. V lost 1 base to trimming and J lost 0 bases; unmatched junction nucleotides: 0. Germline-derived CDR1 and CDR2 are LGHNA and YNFKEQ. The CDR3 covers 16 residues. The CDR3 spells CASSQASGTNTGELFF. The CDR3 nucleotides read TGTGCCAGCAGCCAAGCTAGCGGGACGAACACCGGGGAGCTGTTTTTT.